One T cell receptor (beta chain) is described in this entry. It has no known antigen specificity. The sample originates from a study of cytomegalovirus exposure and HLA in healthy donors (dated by TCRdb to 2016 to 2017). With respect to the entire study: In an earlier analysis of about 560 of the donors, 276 Gb of sequence data and 90 million to 130 million unique TCR beta sequences from about 180 million T cells were reported. The study aimed to test whether cataloging public T cell receptors could reveal signatures of past pathogen exposure. Typing coverage differed by locus: A, B, C, DRB1 and DQB1 were typed in roughly 629-630 donors, DQA1 in about 550, DPA1 in some 610, and DPB1 in 450 to 490. Using immunosequencing, the study profiled T cell repertoires from about 610 subjects and related those repertoires to cytomegalovirus serostatus. High-throughput TCR immunosequencing, statistical association of individual TCRs with disease status, and machine learning were combined to predict cytomegalovirus infection status. In a later analysis, previously published TCR beta repertoires from roughly 710 donors were re-analyzed and high-resolution HLA genotyping was added so that TCR occurrence patterns could be studied. Rather than using new phenotypic data, the later analysis identified candidate immune exposures from TCR beta sequences and from how often those sequences occurred across donors. HLA typing included class I and class II loci at four-digit resolution. In a later genetic analysis, genome-wide SNP genotypes for about 65% of the roughly 700 donors were used, and that subset was treated as a discovery cohort. An early release that covered some 640 HLA-typed donors contained approximately 300 gigabases of sequencing data and 75 million to 100 million unique TCR sequences. An earlier analysis of about 600 of the donors used high-throughput TCR beta sequencing to judge whether each TCR beta V gene segment behaved as functional or pseudogenic. Every discovery cohort repertoire had been produced on one sequencing platform. In addition to the first cohort of roughly 700 subjects, a separate validation cohort of 120 different subjects was used. Because of strong linkage in the cohort, roughly 5 DR-DQ haplotypes were treated as single units for association and clustering. Among over 350 genotyped donors of the cohort, an average of approximately 240,000 unique TCR beta nucleotide sequences were sequenced per donor, roughly 18% of them non-productive. Alongside the repertoire data, information on donor age, sex, ethnicity and CMV serostatus was compiled. The genetic ancestry cluster associated with self-reported Caucasian donors included over 65% of the 300 to 450 genotyped donors.

The cohort was made up of roughly 670 healthy bone marrow donors. Cohort members were all nominally healthy when sampled, although unrecorded immune exposures were likely present. The donor was CMV seropositive and was included in the group of almost 300 seropositive cohort members. Every donor gave a peripheral blood sample, and the peripheral blood mononuclear cells from that sample were used for TCR beta sequencing. Genomic DNA was extracted from the blood cell samples with the Qiagen DNeasy Blood Extraction Kit. Libraries were made using the immunoSEQ multiplex PCR assay. For the multiplex PCR, a mixture combining 60 forward primers for TCR Vbeta segments and 13 reverse primers for TCR Jbeta segments was used. Amplification of the CDR3 region of rearranged TCR beta genes was performed with a multiplex PCR assay on genomic DNA. The Illumina HiSeq System was used to sequence the amplified TCR beta libraries as 87-base-pair reads. The authors' pipeline ran thus. A later analysis counted tens of millions of unique TCR beta chains across the 670 or so repertoires, and about 10 million of these chains were shared by at least two donors. Raw reads were error-corrected and collapsed into unique sequences by a nearest-neighbor algorithm in which closely related sequences were merged to remove PCR and sequencing errors. V, D and J gene segments were assigned by aligning CDR3 sequences to IMGT reference sequences. For a sequence to be retained, a match of at least six nucleotides to both a V gene segment and a J gene segment was required. Rearrangements were called productive when the CDR3 lacked stop codons and stayed in frame with V and J; all others were non-productive. CDR3 was defined by IMGT convention, running from the second conserved V-encoded cysteine to the conserved J-encoded phenylalanine. The earlier analysis of 500 to 650 of the donors excluded any sequence lacking an unambiguous match to a single V gene segment. In an earlier analysis of approximately 500 of the donors, a V segment was called functional when productive rearrangements were above 56.7%, and segregating when the standard deviation between donors exceeded 5%. To diagnose cytomegalovirus status from the catalog of TCR beta chain sequences, a statistical classification framework was built. A later analysis assigned V and J genes by comparing TCR nucleotide sequences with IMGT/GENE-DB human TR gene sequences. The TCRdist pipeline was used in a later analysis to assign CDR3 sequences and most-parsimonious VDJ recombination scenarios. In a later analysis, each TCR beta chain was defined by its CDR3 amino acid sequence together with its V-gene family, and reads lacking a unique V-gene family were excluded. To address suspected cross-contamination and a sequencing artifact, a later analysis removed 592 highly shared, low-generation-probability nucleotide sequences. For each public chain, a later analysis derived a clonal expansion index from normalized ranks of inferred template counts within each repertoire. Generation probabilities in a later analysis came from a VDJ recombination model fitted to out-of-frame rearrangements, and those results were checked against IGoR. Hypergeometric tests were used in a later analysis to score TCR-TCR, TCR-HLA and TCR-CMV co-occurrence, with a repertoire-size bias correction applied to the TCR pairs. To estimate false discovery rates, a later analysis permuted the HLA or CMV assignments 20 times. In a later analysis, co-occurring TCRs were grouped using DBSCAN, and TCRdist sequence similarity was added for clustering within HLA-allele-positive subsets. Repertoires with fewer than 30,000 or more than 120,000 public chains, plus five repertoires with anomalous nucleotide sharing, were excluded from co-occurrence clustering. What TCRdb holds here is the immuneACCESS table cut down to in-frame rearrangements. Part of the clones is not present; checked against another copy, under half of the missing clones reflect an unresolved V gene, and the others are unexplained. V, J and clone size were drawn from that table, and D and trimming were deduced from the DNA. This sample's table has entries for around 74,000 clones. The ten most abundant clones make up approximately 13% of the sample.

Broader findings and caveats from the paper: Presence/absence analyses assumed roughly uniform sequencing depth across donors, an assumption that may not hold. The classifier was reported to diagnose cytomegalovirus status with high specificity and sensitivity in both the original cohort and the validation cohort. Correlated functional status among segregating V segments might reflect linkage disequilibrium, but an unknown experimental factor could not be ruled out. In the study, around 160 TCR beta chains were listed as associated with cytomegalovirus. The sequencing pipeline was judged likely to have produced a cluster of highly shared sequence variants as a technical artifact. In a later analysis, HLA-associated TCR beta chains showed more clonal expansion and lower generation probabilities than non-associated chains that were equally common. Because counts were too low, roughly 17 rarely observed V segments, including chromosome 9 orphons, were left out of the earlier analysis of roughly 600 of the donors. In a later analysis, most CMV-associated TCR beta chains were found to appear HLA-restricted, with HLA associations seemingly driven largely by CMV exposure. A later genetic analysis associated a missense DCLRE1C variant with V-gene and J-gene trimming of TCR beta chains, and an independent cohort replicated the association. Compared with the approximately 700-donor mean, donors in an Asian-associated ancestry cluster had fewer N-insertions in productive TCRs, according to a later genetic analysis. According to the authors, the approach could potentially be generalized to other disease states and immunological phenotypes. Three of the identified cytomegalovirus-associated TCR beta chains were confirmed in vitro to be specific for cytomegalovirus antigens. Most TCR sequences were observed very rarely across donors, whereas some public TCRs were present in many individuals. In a later analysis, about 16,000 TCR beta sequences were associated with specific HLA alleles at a false discovery rate of 0.05. The cohort was sequenced for TCR beta chains only, and without alpha or paired-chain data the features that could be detected were limited. Because some donors lacked HLA typing at each locus, the association tests relied only on the typed subset. When HLA alleles, especially DR and DQ, strongly co-occurred, TCR associations were difficult to assign to individual alleles. In an earlier analysis of over 550 of the donors, most TCR beta V segments were observed in productive rearrangements about 90% or about 30% of the time, broadly matching IMGT annotations. In a later analysis, several top co-occurrence clusters were reported to appear linked to parvovirus B19, influenza, CMV and Epstein-Barr virus. For the cohort, immune exposure information was limited to CMV serostatus. A further reported finding was that TCR beta sequences accurately predicted the HLA-A and HLA-B alleles for most subjects in the first cohort. A later analysis found that TCR association rates varied across HLA loci, with DRB1 alleles showing the most associated TCRs and HLA-C alleles the fewest.

The receptor was derived from a man aged 50 to 59 in good health and CMV-seropositive. The source material was PBMCs.

CDR3 loop: CATEGTATDTQYF. DNA sequence: TGTGCCACCGAGGGAACAGCCACAGATACGCAGTATTTT. The chain employs TRBV19 and TRBJ2-3; D gene: possibly TRBD2, on 5 matching bases. The germline V gene (reference sequence) specifies LNHDA as CDR1 and SQIVND as CDR2. V loses 10 bases, J loses 2 bases, and the germline ends lie 13 bases apart. The CDR3 runs 13 residues from the cysteine to the phenylalanine. CDR3 DNA only is kept here, 39 bases in frame from base 1. The CDR3, completed at both ends by the reference TRBV19 and TRBJ2-3 genes, gives the full variable domain DGGITQSPKYLFRKEGQNVTLSCEQNLNHDAMYWYRQDPGQGLRLIYYSQIVNDFQKGDIAEGYSVSREKKESFPLTVTSAQKNPTAFYLCATEGTATDTQYFGPGTRLTVL.